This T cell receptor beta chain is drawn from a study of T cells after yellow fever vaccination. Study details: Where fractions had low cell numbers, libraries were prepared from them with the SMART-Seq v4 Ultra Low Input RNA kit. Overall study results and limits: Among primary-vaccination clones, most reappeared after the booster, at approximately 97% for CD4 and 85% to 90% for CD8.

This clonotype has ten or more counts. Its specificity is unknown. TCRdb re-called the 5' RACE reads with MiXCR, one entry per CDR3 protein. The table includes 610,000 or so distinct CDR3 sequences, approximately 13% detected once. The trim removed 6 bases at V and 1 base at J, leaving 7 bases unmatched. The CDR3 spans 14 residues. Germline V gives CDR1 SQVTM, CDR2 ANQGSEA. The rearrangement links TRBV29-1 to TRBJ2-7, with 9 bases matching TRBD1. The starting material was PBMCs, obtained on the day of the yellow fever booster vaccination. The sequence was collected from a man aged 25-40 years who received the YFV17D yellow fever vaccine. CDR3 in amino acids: CSVADRGRSYEQYF. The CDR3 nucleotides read TGCAGCGTGGCGGACAGGGGACGATCCTACGAGCAGTACTTC.